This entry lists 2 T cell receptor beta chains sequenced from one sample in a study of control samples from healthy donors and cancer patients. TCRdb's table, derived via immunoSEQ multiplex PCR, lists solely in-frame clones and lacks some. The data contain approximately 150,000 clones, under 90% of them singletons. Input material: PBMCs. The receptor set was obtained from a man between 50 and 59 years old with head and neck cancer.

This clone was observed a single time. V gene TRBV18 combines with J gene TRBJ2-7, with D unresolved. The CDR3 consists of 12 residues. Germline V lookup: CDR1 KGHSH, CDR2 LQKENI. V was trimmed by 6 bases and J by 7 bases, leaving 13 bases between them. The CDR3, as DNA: TGTGCCAGCTCCCCCTCGATACGGGAGCAGTACTTC. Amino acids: CASSPSIREQYF.

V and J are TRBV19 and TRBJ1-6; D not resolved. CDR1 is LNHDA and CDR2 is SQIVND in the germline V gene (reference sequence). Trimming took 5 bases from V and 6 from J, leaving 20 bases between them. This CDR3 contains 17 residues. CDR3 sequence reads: CASSHRQSPRSNSPLHF. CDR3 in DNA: TGTGCCAGTAGTCACCGTCAGAGCCCCAGGAGTAATTCACCCCTCCACTTT.